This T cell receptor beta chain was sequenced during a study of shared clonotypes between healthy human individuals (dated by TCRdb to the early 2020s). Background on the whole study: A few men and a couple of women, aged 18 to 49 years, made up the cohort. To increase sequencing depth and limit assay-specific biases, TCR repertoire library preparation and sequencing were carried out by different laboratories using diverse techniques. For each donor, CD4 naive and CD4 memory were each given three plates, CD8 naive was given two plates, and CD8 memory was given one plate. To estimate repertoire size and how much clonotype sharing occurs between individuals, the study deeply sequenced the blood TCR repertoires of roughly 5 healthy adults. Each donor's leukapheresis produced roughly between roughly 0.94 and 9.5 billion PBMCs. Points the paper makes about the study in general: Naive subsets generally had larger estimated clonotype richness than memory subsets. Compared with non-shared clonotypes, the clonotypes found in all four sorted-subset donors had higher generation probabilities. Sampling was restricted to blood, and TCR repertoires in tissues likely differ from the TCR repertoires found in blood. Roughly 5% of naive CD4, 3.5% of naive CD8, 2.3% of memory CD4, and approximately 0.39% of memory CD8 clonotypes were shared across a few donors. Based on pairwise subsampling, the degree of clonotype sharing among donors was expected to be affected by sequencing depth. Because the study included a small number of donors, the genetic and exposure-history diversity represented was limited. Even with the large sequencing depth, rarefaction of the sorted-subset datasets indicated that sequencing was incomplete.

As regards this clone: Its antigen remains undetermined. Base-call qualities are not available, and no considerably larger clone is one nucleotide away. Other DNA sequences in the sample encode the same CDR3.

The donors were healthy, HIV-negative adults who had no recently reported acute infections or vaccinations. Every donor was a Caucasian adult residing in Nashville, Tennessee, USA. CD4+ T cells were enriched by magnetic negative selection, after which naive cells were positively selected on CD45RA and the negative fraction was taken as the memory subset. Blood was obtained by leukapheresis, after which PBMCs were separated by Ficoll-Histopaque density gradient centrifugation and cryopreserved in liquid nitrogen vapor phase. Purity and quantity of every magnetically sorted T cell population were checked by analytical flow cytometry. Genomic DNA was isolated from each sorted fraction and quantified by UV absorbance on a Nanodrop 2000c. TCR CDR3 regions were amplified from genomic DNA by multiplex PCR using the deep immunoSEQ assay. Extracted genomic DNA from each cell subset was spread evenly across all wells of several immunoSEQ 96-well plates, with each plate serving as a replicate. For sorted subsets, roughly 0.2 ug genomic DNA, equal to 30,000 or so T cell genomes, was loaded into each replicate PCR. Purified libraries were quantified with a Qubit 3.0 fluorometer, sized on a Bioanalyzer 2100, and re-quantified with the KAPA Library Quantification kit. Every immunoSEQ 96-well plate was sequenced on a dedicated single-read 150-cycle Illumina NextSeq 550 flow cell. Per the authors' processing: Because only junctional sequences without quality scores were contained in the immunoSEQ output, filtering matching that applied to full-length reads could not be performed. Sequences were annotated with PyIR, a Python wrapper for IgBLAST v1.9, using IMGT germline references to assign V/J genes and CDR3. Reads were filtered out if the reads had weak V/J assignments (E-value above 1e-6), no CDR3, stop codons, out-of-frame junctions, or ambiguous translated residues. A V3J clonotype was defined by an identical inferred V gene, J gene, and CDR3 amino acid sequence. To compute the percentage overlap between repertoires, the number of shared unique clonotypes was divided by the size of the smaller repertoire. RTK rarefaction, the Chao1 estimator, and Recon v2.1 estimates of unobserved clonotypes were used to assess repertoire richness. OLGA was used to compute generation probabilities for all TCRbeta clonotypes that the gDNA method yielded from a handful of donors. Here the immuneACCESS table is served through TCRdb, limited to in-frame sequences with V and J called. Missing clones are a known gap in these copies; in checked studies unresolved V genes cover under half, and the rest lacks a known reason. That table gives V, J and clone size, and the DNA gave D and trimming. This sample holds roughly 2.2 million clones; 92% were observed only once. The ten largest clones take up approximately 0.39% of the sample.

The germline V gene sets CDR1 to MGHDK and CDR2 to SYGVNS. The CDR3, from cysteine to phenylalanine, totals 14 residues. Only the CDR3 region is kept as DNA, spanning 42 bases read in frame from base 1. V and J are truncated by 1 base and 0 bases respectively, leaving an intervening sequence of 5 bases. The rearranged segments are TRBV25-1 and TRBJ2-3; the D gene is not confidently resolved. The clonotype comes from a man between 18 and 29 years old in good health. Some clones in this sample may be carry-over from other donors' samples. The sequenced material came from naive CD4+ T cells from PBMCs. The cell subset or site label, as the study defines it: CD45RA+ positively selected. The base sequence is TGTGCCAGCAGTGAATTCGATAGCACAGATACGCAGTATTTT. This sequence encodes CASSEFDSTDTQYF.